The entry that follows covers one TCR beta chain sequence. Its antigen remains unidentified. This CDR3 contains 14 residues. Germline values: CDR1 KGHSH, CDR2 LQKENI. V was pared by 6 bases and J by 2 bases, with 12 bases between. The entirety of the isolated RNA underwent reverse transcription, so expressed TCRB transcripts were sequenced. Clones were read by immunoSEQ multiplex PCR, and TCRdb kept only the in-frame ones, dropping some. The sample records roughly 150,000 clones, around 8% being singletons. This sample was included in a study of beta chain features in type 1 diabetes. Notes on the study in general: All four CD4+ subsets from Type 1 diabetes patients carried moderately but significantly shorter TCRB CDR3s.

Input material: central memory CD4+ T cells from blood. The V and J genes are TRBV18 and TRBJ2-3, with a weak D call TRBD2 (6 bases). This TCR came from a woman under 30 with type 1 diabetes. The CDR3 is CASSTLAHTDTQYF. CDR3 nucleotide sequence: TGTGCCAGCTCGACACTAGCCCACACAGATACGCAGTATTTT.